This TCR beta chain was retrieved from a study of T cells in Graves' hyperthyroidism and ophthalmopathy. Broader study findings: Ophthalmopathy got predicted by the model a median roughly 6.4 months before its onset. From stable hyperthyroidism, ophthalmopathy was set apart by a 13 V-J model.

Amplification of TCR beta CDR3 regions used RNA as the template. The HTBI primer set served for first-round RT-PCR of the TCR CDR3. TCRdb re-called the multiplex PCR reads through MiXCR, storing one row per CDR3 protein. Of approximately 610,000 distinct CDR3 sequences in the sample, about 15% were seen once. This clonotype turned up a few times. What it binds is not known. Each ophthalmopathy patient scored at least 3 on the Clinical Activity Score and at least 4 on NOSPECS grade, with duration under 3 months. The study excluded patients with uncontrolled infection, other autoimmune disease, pregnancy or lactation. The source material was blood. The receptor comes from a woman in her 40s with Graves' ophthalmopathy.

The CDR3: CASSVNPGTGDYEQYF. CDR3 in DNA: TGTGCCAGCAGCGTCAATCCCGGGACAGGAGACTACGAGCAGTACTTC. This sequence joins TRBV9 and TRBJ2-7; 8 nucleotides line up with TRBD1. CDR3 size: 16 residues. The V and J ends lost 2 bases and 3 bases, in that order; junction bases with no gene match: 10. Per germline, CDR1 SGDLS and CDR2 YYNGEE. The complete variable domain, with remaining parts taken from reference TRBV9 and TRBJ2-7, reads DSGVTQTPKHLITATGQRVTLRCSPRSGDLSVYWYQQSLDQGLQFLIQYYNGEERAKGNILERFSAQQFPDLHSELNLSSLELGDSALYFCASSVNPGTGDYEQYFGPGTRLTVT.